The source of this T cell receptor (beta chain) is a study of OX40 agonist ivuxolimab in advanced cancers. Whole-study context: Participants could have had prior anti-PD-1, anti-PD-L1 or anti-CTLA-4 therapy, and less than 45% had some. Partial responses were observed in three patients, of whom one had hepatocellular carcinoma and two had cutaneous melanoma. Whole-study results and caveats: Circulating CD4+ and CD8+ T cells showed clonal expansion by week 6 at 0.1 to 3.0 mg/kg.

Concerning this clone: Its antigen remains unidentified.

Patients were ruled out by autoimmune disease history or systemic immunosuppression. Libraries were prepared by immunoSEQ multiplex PCR; TCRdb keeps only in-frame clonotypes and omits some of them. The sample contains approximately 58,000 clones, 88% of which appear only once. The V and J ends lost 6 bases and 0 bases, in that order; junction bases with no gene match: 4. From germline, CDR1 is MDHEN and CDR2 SYDVKM. The CDR3 contains 14 residues. Sample: CD4+ or CD8+ T cells sorted from blood, taken in a trial of the OX40 agonist ivuxolimab. This clonotype was sampled from an adult with an advanced solid tumor such as melanoma, head and neck, liver or kidney cancer. The V and J genes are TRBV28 and TRBJ1-2; 7 bases are shared with TRBD1. Here the CDR3 reads CASSRDSSNYGYTF. The CDR3 nucleotides are TGTGCCAGCAGCCGGGACAGCTCTAACTATGGCTACACCTTC.